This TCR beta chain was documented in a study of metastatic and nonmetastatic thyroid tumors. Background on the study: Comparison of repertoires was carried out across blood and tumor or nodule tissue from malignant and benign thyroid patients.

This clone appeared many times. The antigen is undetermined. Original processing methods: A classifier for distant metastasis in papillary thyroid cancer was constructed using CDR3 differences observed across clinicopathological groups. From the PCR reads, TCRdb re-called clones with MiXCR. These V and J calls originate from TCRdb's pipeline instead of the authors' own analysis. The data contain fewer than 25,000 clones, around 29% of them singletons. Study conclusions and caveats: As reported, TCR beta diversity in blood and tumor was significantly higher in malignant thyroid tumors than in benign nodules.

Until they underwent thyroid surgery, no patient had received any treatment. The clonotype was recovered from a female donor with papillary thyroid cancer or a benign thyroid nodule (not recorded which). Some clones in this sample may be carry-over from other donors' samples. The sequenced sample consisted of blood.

The CDR3 sequence: CSVRPTGGNEKLFF. As DNA, the CDR3 is TGCAGCGTACGCCCGACAGGGGGTAATGAAAAACTGTTTTTT. This chain connects TRBV29-1 to TRBJ1-4; 9 nucleotides line up with TRBD1. J gave up 4 bases and V 6 bases, and 6 bases lay outside the gene matches. The CDR3 has 14 amino acids. The germline V gene has CDR1 SQVTM and CDR2 ANQGSEA. The full variable domain, rest sourced from reference TRBV29-1 and TRBJ1-4, is SAVISQKPSRDICQRGTSLTIQCQVDSQVTMMFWYRQQPGQSLTLIATANQGSEATYESGFVIDKFPISRPNLTFSTLTVSNMSPEDSSIYLCSVRPTGGNEKLFFGSGTQLSVL.